The rows below give T cell receptor beta chains drawn from one sample of a study of blood T cell repertoires in COVID-19. The method was immunoSEQ multiplex PCR; TCRdb's version includes in-frame clones alone and lacks a portion of them. The table includes roughly 66,000 clones, about 89% detected once. Sequencing was carried out using peripheral blood. The receptors shown here come from a human donor in a cohort sampled during active COVID-19. CDR3s include the opening cysteine and the closing phenylalanine or tryptophan. A D gene is named only where the DNA matches it firmly. The size entry is marked missing in some rows and otherwise reads once, few, many or a size class.

>.|TRBV21-1|.|TRBJ2-1
.
CASSKFIYGCFSSYNEQFF
>.|TRBV3-1/TRBV3-2|.|TRBJ1-5
TGTGCCAGCAGCCAAGATCTAGGCAGCCCTTGGGGCAATCAGCCCCAGCATTTT
CASSQDLGSPWGNQPQHF
>once|TRBV7-2|.|TRBJ1-2
TGTGCCAGCAGCTTAGTATCCGGCGGCAGGGCCTATGGCTACACCTTC
CASSLVSGGRAYGYTF
>.|TRBV4-3|TRBD2|TRBJ2-5
TGCGCCAGCAGCCAAGGTCTAGCGGGAGGACGGCGGACCCAGTACTTC
CASSQGLAGGRRTQYF
>.|TRBV6-9|.|TRBJ1-5
TGTGCCAGCAGTTATCCCCCCAAAAAGGAGGGCAATCAGCCCCAGCATTTT
CASSYPPKKEGNQPQHF
>.|TRBV4-3|.|TRBJ1-2
TGCGCCAGCAGCCAAAACGCCAGGGTCCTTAACTATGGCTACACCTTC
CASSQNARVLNYGYTF
>.|TRBV3-1/TRBV3-2|TRBD1|TRBJ2-4
TGTGCCAGCAGCCAAGATTTAAGTGGGACAGGGACGACCAAAAACATTCAGTACTTC
CASSQDLSGTGTTKNIQYF
>.|TRBV6-5|.|TRBJ2-3
TGTGCCAGCAGTTACTCGCCCAGCGGCCGCACAGATACGCAGTATTTT
CASSYSPSGRTDTQYF
>.|TRBV27|.|TRBJ2-2
TGTGCCAGCAGTTTAAGGAGACTAGGAAACACCGGGGAGCTGTTTTTT
CASSLRRLGNTGELFF
>.|TRBV9|TRBD2|TRBJ2-7
TGTGCCAGCAGCGTGGGCCCTAGCGGCAGCCAGTACTTC
CASSVGPSGSQYF
>.|TRBV27|TRBD2|TRBJ2-1
TGTGCCAGCAGTTCTTCCGGGACTAGAGGCTACAATGAGCAGTTCTTC
CASSSSGTRGYNEQFF
>.|TRBV19|.|TRBJ1-5
TGTGCCAGTAGTATCGGGACTTCCCGAGCCAATCAGCCCCAGCATTTT
CASSIGTSRANQPQHF
>.|TRBV7-8|.|TRBJ1-2
TGTGCCAGCAGCGATACAGGGTTTATTCTCTATGGCTACACCTTC
CASSDTGFILYGYTF
>.|TRBV19|.|TRBJ2-1
TGTGCCAGTAGTACCGCAGCGAACCCCGCCAATGAGCAGTTCTTC
CASSTAANPANEQFF
>.|TRBV4-3|.|TRBJ1-3
TGCGCCAGCAGCCAAGACGGGGGACTGGATGGCTCTGGAAACACCATATATTTT
CASSQDGGLDGSGNTIYF
>.|TRBV28|.|TRBJ1-2
TGTGCCAGCAGTTTGAGGCAGATGGTGGATGGCTACACCTTC
CASSLRQMVDGYTF
>few|TRBV27|.|TRBJ1-2
TGTGCCAGCAGTTTACTCGGACAGCCACATGGCTACACCTTC
CASSLLGQPHGYTF
>.|TRBV6-6|.|TRBJ1-3
TGTGCCAGCAATGACCCCTCCAGAGGTACTGGAAACACCATATATTTT
CASNDPSRGTGNTIYF
>.|TRBV13|.|TRBJ2-7
TGTGCCAGCAGCTTAGGACAGGGTCTAGGCTACGAGCAGTACTTC
CASSLGQGLGYEQYF
>.|TRBV11-2|.|TRBJ2-3
TGTGCCAGCAGCTTAGAAGGAAGGGAGGCCACAGATACGCAGTATTTT
CASSLEGREATDTQYF
>.|TRBV7-8|.|TRBJ2-7
TGTGCCAGCAGCCTCCAACACAGGACCTACTCCTACGAGCAGTACTTC
CASSLQHRTYSYEQYF
>.|TRBV28|.|TRBJ2-3
TGTGCCAGTACGTTAGGGGAAGTAGATACGCAGTATTTT
CASTLGEVDTQYF
>.|TRBV11-2|TRBD2|TRBJ2-7
TGTGCCAGCAGCTACGGGATGATTTGGACTAGCGGCCGCACGGAGCAGTACTTC
CASSYGMIWTSGRTEQYF
>.|TRBV12-3/TRBV12-4|TRBD1|TRBJ1-1
TGTGCCAGCAGTTGGACAGGGAACACTGAAGCTTTCTTT
CASSWTGNTEAFF
>once|TRBV28|.|TRBJ2-3
TGTGCCAGCAGTCCCGGGGTCACAGATACGCAGTATTTT
CASSPGVTDTQYF
>.|TRBV2|TRBD1|TRBJ1-2
TGTGCCAGCAGTGAATCGTCACAGGGGGCGCGGGGAAAGGGCTACACCTTC
CASSESSQGARGKGYTF
>.|TRBV28|.|TRBJ1-2
TGTGCCAGCAGCCCCAGGTGGGGAGGAGCGGGCTACACCTTC
CASSPRWGGAGYTF
>.|TRBV6-5|.|TRBJ1-1
TGTGCCACCGACACTCGGGGGGAGGGAGCTTTCTTT
CATDTRGEGAFF
>.|TRBV12-5|.|TRBJ1-4
TGTGCTAGTGGGCCGGGCGGGGTAGAGAATGAAAAACTGTTTTTT
CASGPGGVENEKLFF
>.|TRBV15|TRBD1|TRBJ2-4
TGTGCCACCAGCAGAGCCCGGGACAGCGAAAACATTCAGTACTTC
CATSRARDSENIQYF
>.|TRBV6-6|.|TRBJ2-7
TGTGCCAGCAGTTACTCGGGGGGGGACAACGAGCAGTACTTC
CASSYSGGDNEQYF
>.|TRBV6-2/TRBV6-3|.|TRBJ1-6
TGTGCCAGCAGCCCTACAGGGTCTTCACCCCTCCACTTT
CASSPTGSSPLHF
>.|TRBV27|.|TRBJ2-7
TGTGCCAGCAGTTCACTAGGGCCCTACGAGCAGTACTTC
CASSSLGPYEQYF
>.|TRBV2|TRBD2|TRBJ2-2
TGTGCCAGCAGGATCGGGACTAGCGGGGGGGCCGCGCTGTTTTTT
CASRIGTSGGAALFF
>.|TRBV21-1|.|TRBJ2-3
TGTGCCAGCAGCAAGGTATCGAGCGGGGGACGCACAGATACGCAGTATTTT
CASSKVSSGGRTDTQYF
>.|TRBV5-1|.|TRBJ1-1
TGCGCCAGCAGCAGCAAAGGGGATCTTGGAGCTTTCTTT
CASSSKGDLGAFF
>.|TRBV21-1|.|TRBJ2-2
TGTGCCAGCAGGGAGGGGCTACCGAACACCGGGGAGCTGTTTTTT
CASREGLPNTGELFF
>.|TRBV5-1|TRBD2|TRBJ2-1
TGCGCCAGCAGCTCCGGACTAGCGGGGGGAGCGTACAATGAGCAGTTCTTC
CASSSGLAGGAYNEQFF
>.|TRBV5-1|TRBD1|TRBJ2-2
TGCGCCAGCAGCTTACAGGTCCAGGGGGACACCGGGGAGCTGTTTTTT
CASSLQVQGDTGELFF
>.|TRBV6-4|.|TRBJ2-1
TGTGCCAGCAGTGAGCAACACGAAGAGGGCAATGAGCAGTTCTTC
CASSEQHEEGNEQFF
>.|TRBV19|.|TRBJ1-2
TGTGCCAGTACCAACTCCCGGGGGGCCTCCCCCTATGGCTACACCTTC
CASTNSRGASPYGYTF
>.|TRBV15|TRBD1|TRBJ2-7
TGTGCCACCAGCTATGGGACAGGGTTTTCCTACGAGCAGTACTTC
CATSYGTGFSYEQYF
>.|TRBV2|TRBD2|TRBJ2-5
TGTGCCAGCATAAACGATCCGGGACTAGCGGGGAGGGAGACCCAGTACTTC
CASINDPGLAGRETQYF
>.|TRBV4-1|TRBD1|TRBJ1-1
TGCGCCAGCAGCCAAGAGGGACAGCGGGCTTTCTTT
CASSQEGQRAFF
>once|TRBV28|.|TRBJ1-1
TGTGCCAGCAGTCCCCATTCCCAGGAGAACACTGAAGCTTTCTTT
CASSPHSQENTEAFF
>.|TRBV7-9|TRBD2|TRBJ2-3
TGTGCCAGCAGCCTTCAGCGGGGCCGCACAGATACGCAGTATTTT
CASSLQRGRTDTQYF